The subject of this entry is one T cell receptor beta chain. This clone is a singleton in its sample. Its antigen is not yet known. The input lacks base qualities; no much larger clone sits a single base away. These data belong to a study of blood T cell repertoires in COVID-19 (dated by TCRdb to 2020 to 2022). Notes on the research overall: Collaborator samples came from the United States, Italy and Spain and covered acute and convalescent phases of COVID-19. The material from the prospective study consisted of cDNA or gDNA derived from T cells, B-cell-depleted T cells, or PBMCs. Subjects who had been exposed to COVID-19, were actively infected with it, or had recovered from it provided the deeply sampled blood TCRbeta repertoires that made up the dataset. The repertoires were released in a freely available public database meant as a resource for research on the immune response to SARS-CoV-2. Samples were obtained from the ongoing ImmuneRACE study (first 160 participants) and from some 1,300 subjects provided by 6 global collaborators. The sample metadata nearly always contained a de-identified subject ID, COVID-19 status, age in years and sex. Where HLA class I and class II types were available, the types were taken from metadata supplied by the sample provider, not from assay-based typing.

The germline V gene supplies CDR1 SGHTA and CDR2 FQGNSA. Trimming removed 1 base from V and 7 bases from J; the gene matches leave 2 bases unexplained. From its cysteine to its phenylalanine, the CDR3 spans 14 amino acids. Only the CDR3 part of the read is kept: 42 bases, read in frame from the first base. The paper as a whole reports these results and caveats: Clinical and demographic metadata were provided uncurated, with the amount varying by source and participant.

The immunoSEQ Assay, a bias-controlled multiplex PCR, was used to amplify TCRbeta CDR3 regions from genomic DNA. The original methods were these. The number of nucleated cells in each sample was estimated from the amplification of reference gene primers within the assay. To quantify the absolute abundance of each unique TCRbeta CDR3 rearrangement, sequence reads were collapsed and filtered. For each sample, productive Simpson clonality was calculated as the square root of Simpson's diversity index over productive rearrangements. Imported from immuneACCESS, the table was reduced by TCRdb to in-frame sequences with V and J called. These copies leave out some clones; in studies compared against another copy, an unresolved V gene accounts for under half, and the cause of the remainder is not known. From that table come the V and J calls and clone size; the DNA was used to work out D and trimming. For this sample the table gives around 150,000 clones, of which 85% to 90% were detected only once. The ten most abundant clones make up less than 8.5% of the sample.

Participants in the prospective study were enrolled through a virtual design, were aged roughly 18 to 100 years, and lived in 24 United States geographic areas. In the prospective study, cohorts were assigned on the basis of participant-reported clinical history obtained from a screening survey and a study questionnaire. ImmuneRACE Cohort 3 recovered participants were defined by two consecutive negative NP/OP PCR tests, healthcare professional clearance, or symptom resolution. In the prospective study, mobile phlebotomists collected whole blood, serum and a nasopharyngeal or oropharyngeal swab from each participant. Over a roughly 2-month period, participants in the prospective study had the option of providing additional blood draws and questionnaires. Before DNA extraction, prospective study blood samples were shipped either frozen or at room temperature.

The clonotype originates from a woman between 50 and 59 years old who had recovered from COVID-19. Sequencing input: PBMCs or T cells enriched from blood (not recorded which). The V and J segments used are TRBV7-2 and TRBJ1-4; 8 junctional bases match TRBD1. Here the CDR3 is given as CASSLDRGAEKLFF. The DNA sequence follows: TGTGCCAGCAGCTTAGACAGGGGGGCTGAAAAACTGTTTTTT. When the CDR3 is completed using the reference TRBV7-2 and TRBJ1-4 genes on either side, the full variable domain is GAGVSQSPSNKVTEKGKDVELRCDPISGHTALYWYRQSLGQGLEFLIYFQGNSAPDKSGLPSDRFSAERTGGSVSTLTIQRTQQEDSAVYLCASSLDRGAEKLFFGSGTQLSVL.